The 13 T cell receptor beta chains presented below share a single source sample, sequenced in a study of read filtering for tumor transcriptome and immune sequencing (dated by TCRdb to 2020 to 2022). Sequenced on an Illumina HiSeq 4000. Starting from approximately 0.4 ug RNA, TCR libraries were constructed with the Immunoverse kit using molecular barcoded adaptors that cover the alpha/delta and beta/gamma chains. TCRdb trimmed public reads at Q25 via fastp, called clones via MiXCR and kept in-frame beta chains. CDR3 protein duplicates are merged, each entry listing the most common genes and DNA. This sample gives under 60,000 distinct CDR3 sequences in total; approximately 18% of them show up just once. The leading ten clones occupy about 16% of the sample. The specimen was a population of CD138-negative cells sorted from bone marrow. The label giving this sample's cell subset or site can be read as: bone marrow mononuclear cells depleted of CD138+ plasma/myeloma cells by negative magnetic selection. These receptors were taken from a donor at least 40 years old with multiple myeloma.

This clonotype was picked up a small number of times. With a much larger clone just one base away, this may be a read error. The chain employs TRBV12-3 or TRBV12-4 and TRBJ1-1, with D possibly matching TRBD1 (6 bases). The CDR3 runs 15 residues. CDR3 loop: CASGLGGLQNTEAFF. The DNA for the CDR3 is TGTGCCAGCGGTTTAGGGGGTTTGCAGAACACTGAAGCTTTCTTT.

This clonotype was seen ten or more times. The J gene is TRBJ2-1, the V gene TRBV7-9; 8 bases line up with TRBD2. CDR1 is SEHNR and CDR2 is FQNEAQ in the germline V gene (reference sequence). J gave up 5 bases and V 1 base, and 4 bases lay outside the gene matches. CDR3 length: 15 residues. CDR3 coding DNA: TGTGCCAGCAGCTTAGGTAGCGGGAAGAACAATGAGCAGTTCTTC. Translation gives CASSLGSGKNNEQFF.

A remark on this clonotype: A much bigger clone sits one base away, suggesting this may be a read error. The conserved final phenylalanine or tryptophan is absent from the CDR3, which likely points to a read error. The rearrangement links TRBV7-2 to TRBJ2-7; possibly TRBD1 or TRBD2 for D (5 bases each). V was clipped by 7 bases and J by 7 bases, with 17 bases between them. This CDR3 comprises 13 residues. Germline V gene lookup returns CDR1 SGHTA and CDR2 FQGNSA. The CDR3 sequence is CASIGANSGEQYL. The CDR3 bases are TGTGCCAGCATCGGGGCCAATTCGGGGGAGCAGTACCTC.

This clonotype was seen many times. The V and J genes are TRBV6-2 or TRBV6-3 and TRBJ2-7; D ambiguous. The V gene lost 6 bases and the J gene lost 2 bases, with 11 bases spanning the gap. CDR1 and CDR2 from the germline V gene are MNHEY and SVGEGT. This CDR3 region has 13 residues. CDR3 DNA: TGTGCCAGCAGCCGCCCGCCGACCTACGAGCAGTACTTC. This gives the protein CASSRPPTYEQYF.

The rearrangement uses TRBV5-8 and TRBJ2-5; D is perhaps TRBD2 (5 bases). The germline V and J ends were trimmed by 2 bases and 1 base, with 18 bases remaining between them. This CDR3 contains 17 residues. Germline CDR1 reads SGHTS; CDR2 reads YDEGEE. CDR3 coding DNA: TGTGCCAGCAGCTTACTTTCCTCACAGCGGATCCAAGAGACCCAGTACTTC. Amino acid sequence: CASSLLSSQRIQETQYF.

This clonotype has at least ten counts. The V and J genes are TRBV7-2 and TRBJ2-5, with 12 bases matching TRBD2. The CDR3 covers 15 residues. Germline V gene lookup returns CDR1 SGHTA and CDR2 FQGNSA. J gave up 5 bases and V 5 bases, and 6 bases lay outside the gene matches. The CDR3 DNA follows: TGTGCCAGCAGCCCGACTAGCGGGAGAGGGGAGACCCAGTACTTC. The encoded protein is CASSPTSGRGETQYF.

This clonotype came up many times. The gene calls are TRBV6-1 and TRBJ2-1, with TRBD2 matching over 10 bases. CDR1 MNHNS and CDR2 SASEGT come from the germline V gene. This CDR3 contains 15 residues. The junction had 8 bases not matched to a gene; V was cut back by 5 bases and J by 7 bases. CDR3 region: CASSHSGRLGNEQFF. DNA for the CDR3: TGTGCCAGCAGTCATAGCGGGAGGTTAGGGAATGAGCAGTTCTTC.

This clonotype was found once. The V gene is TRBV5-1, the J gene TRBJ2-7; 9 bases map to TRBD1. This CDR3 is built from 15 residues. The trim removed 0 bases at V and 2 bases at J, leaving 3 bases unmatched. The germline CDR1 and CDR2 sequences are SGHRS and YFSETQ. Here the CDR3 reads CASSLATGGAYEQYF. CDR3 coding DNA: TGCGCCAGCAGCTTGGCTACAGGGGGCGCCTACGAGCAGTACTTC.

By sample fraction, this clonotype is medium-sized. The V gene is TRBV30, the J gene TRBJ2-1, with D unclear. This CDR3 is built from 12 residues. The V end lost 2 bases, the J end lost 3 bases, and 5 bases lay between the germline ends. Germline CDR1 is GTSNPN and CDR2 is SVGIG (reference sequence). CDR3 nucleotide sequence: TGTGCCTGGAGTCTCAGCTACAATGAGCAGTTCTTC. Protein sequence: CAWSLSYNEQFF.

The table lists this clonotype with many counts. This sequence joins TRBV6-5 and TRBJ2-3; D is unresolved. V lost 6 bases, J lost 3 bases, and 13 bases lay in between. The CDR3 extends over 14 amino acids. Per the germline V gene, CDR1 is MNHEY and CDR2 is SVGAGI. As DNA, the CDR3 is TGTGCCAGCAGCCTTCGGTCGGCGACAGATACGCAGTATTTT. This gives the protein CASSLRSATDTQYF.

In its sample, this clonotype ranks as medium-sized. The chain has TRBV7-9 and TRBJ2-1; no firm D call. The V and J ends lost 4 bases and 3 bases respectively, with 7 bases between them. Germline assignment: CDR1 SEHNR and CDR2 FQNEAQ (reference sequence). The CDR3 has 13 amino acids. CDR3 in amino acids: CASSSEDYNEQFF. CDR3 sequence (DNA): TGTGCCAGCAGCTCCGAGGACTACAATGAGCAGTTCTTC.

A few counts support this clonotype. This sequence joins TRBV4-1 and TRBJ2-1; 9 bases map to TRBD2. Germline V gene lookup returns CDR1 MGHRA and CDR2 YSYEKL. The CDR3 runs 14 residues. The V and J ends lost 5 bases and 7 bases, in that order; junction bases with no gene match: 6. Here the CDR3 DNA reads TGCGCCAGCAGCGACGGGACTAGCCTAAATGAGCAGTTCTTC. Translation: CASSDGTSLNEQFF.

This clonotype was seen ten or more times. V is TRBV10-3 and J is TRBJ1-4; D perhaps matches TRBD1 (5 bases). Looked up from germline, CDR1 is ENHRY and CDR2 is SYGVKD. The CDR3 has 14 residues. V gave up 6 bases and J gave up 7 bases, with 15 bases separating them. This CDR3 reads CAIRSGVAGEKLFF. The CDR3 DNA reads TGTGCCATCAGATCGGGGGTTGCTGGTGAAAAACTGTTTTTT.